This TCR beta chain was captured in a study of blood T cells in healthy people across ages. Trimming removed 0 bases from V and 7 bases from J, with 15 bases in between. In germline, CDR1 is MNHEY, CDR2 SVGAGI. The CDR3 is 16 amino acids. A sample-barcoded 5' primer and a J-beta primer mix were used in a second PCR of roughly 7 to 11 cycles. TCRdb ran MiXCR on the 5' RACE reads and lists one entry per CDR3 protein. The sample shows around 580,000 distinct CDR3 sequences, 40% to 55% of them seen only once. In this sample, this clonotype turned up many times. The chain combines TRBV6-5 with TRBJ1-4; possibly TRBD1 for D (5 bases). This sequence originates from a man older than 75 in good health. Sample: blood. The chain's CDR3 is CASSYSNVGRREKLFF. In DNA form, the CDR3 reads TGTGCCAGCAGTTACTCGAATGTGGGGCGCCGTGAAAAACTGTTTTTT.